One sample yielded the 18 T cell receptor beta chains listed below, sequenced in a study of blood T cell repertoires in COVID-19. The method was immunoSEQ multiplex PCR; TCRdb's version includes in-frame clones alone and lacks a portion of them. There are 200,000 to 300,000 clones in the sample; approximately 82% occur only once, and about 2.1% lies in the top ten. The source material was peripheral blood. These receptor sequences come from a man in his forties who had recovered from COVID-19.

The V call is TRBV7-2, the J call TRBJ2-1; a possible D gene is TRBD2 (5 bases). Trimming cost V 1 base and J 4 bases, with 14 bases left between them. Germline CDR1 reads SGHTA; CDR2 reads FQGNSA. The CDR3 is 16 residues long. The CDR3 nucleotides are TGTGCCAGCAGCTTAGGAGGGAAACGCGTTTACAATGAGCAGTTCTTC. Translated, it gives CASSLGGKRVYNEQFF.

The rearrangement uses TRBV6-5 and TRBJ2-3; D is possibly TRBD1 (5 bases). Germline V gene data show CDR1 as MNHEY and CDR2 as SVGAGI. The V end lost 2 bases, the J end lost 6 bases, and 12 bases lay between the germline ends. This CDR3 has 14 residues. As DNA, the CDR3 is TGTGCCAGCAGTTACGAGACAGCCAAGGATACGCAGTATTTT. It translates to CASSYETAKDTQYF.

This clone was detected a few times. The chain couples TRBV7-9 to TRBJ1-5, with D perhaps TRBD1 (6 bases). The CDR3 spans 16 residues. CDR1 and CDR2 (germline): SEHNR, FQNEAQ (reference sequence). The ends were cut back, 4 bases at V and 5 bases at J, with 18 bases in the middle. The CDR3 DNA sequence: TGTGCCAGCAGCTCTTCCGAGGGGGGGCAACATCAGCCCCAGCATTTT. Residues: CASSSSEGGQHQPQHF.

The V gene is TRBV15, the J gene TRBJ2-3; D possibly corresponds to TRBD2 (6 bases). V shed 0 bases and J shed 8 bases, with 12 bases lying between them. This CDR3 is 14 amino acids long. In germline, CDR1 is LNHNV, CDR2 YYDKDF (reference sequence). The CDR3 sequence: CATSRDYEGGTQYF. CDR3 in DNA: TGTGCCACCAGCAGAGATTATGAGGGAGGTACGCAGTATTTT.

This clone has just a few counts. The chain recombines TRBV11-2 with TRBJ1-2; tentative D call: TRBD1 (5 bases). V was shortened by 1 base and J by 3 bases, with 9 bases between the two germline ends. The germline V gene encodes CDR1 SGHAT and CDR2 FQNNGV. The CDR3 is made up of 14 amino acids. The CDR3: CASSLGGGDYGYTF. The DNA for the CDR3 is TGTGCCAGCAGCTTAGGGGGAGGGGACTATGGCTACACCTTC. Supplemented by reference TRBV11-2 and TRBJ1-2, the full variable domain reads EAGVAQSPRYKIIEKRQSVAFWCNPISGHATLYWYQQILGQGPKLLIQFQNNGVVDDSQLPKDRFSAERLKGVDSTLKIQPAKLEDSAVYLCASSLGGGDYGYTFGSGTRLTVV.

V usage is TRBV19 and J usage is TRBJ1-1; D remains ambiguous. The CDR3 covers 15 residues. CDR1 is LNHDA, CDR2 SQIVND, per germline (reference sequence). The V end was cut by 0 bases, the J end by 1 base, with 9 bases between. The CDR3 coding sequence is TGTGCCAGTAGTATAGATATTCGACAGAACACTGAAGCTTTCTTT. Protein sequence: CASSIDIRQNTEAFF.

In its sample, this clone was seen once. The genes are TRBV18 and TRBJ2-1; D is unclear. Looked up from germline, CDR1 is KGHSH and CDR2 is LQKENI. There are 15 residues in the CDR3. The V end was cut by 3 bases, the J end by 4 bases, with 13 bases between. The CDR3 sequence: CASSPDMPDYNEQFF. In DNA, the CDR3 is TGTGCCAGCTCACCCGACATGCCGGATTACAATGAGCAGTTCTTC.

This chain joins TRBV21-1 and TRBJ2-2; the D call in the table, TRBD1, was not verified against the DNA. TRBV21-1 counts as a pseudogene. The CDR3 runs to 16 residues. CDR3 nucleotides: TGTGCCAGCAGCAAAGTAGGAACAGGGGGTCTTGGGGAGCTGTTTTTT. Amino acids: CASSKVGTGGLGELFF.

The V gene is TRBV5-1, the J gene TRBJ2-3; 7 bases fit TRBD2. The V segment lost 4 bases and the J segment 2 bases; nucleotides outside the gene matches: 10. Germline values: CDR1 SGHRS, CDR2 YFSETQ. This CDR3 spans 16 amino acids. CDR3 DNA: TGCGCCAGCAGCCCGCCGCTAGCGGAGACCACAGATACGCAGTATTTT. Translation gives CASSPPLAETTDTQYF.

This rearrangement joins TRBV29-1 to TRBJ2-1; D is uncertain. The CDR3 runs to 13 residues. Trimming shortened V by 5 bases and J by 0 bases, and 8 bases separated the two germline ends. Germline-derived CDR1 and CDR2 are SQVTM and ANQGSEA. DNA of the CDR3: TGCAGCGTTTCCTCCCCCTCCTACAATGAGCAGTTCTTC. Amino acid sequence: CSVSSPSYNEQFF.

A single count supports this clone. The J gene is TRBJ2-1, the V gene TRBV6-2 or TRBV6-3; TRBD2 aligns across 12 bases. In germline, CDR1 is MNHEY, CDR2 SVGEGT. V dropped 5 bases and J dropped 6; count of bases not matched to a gene: 2. This CDR3 is 14 amino acids long. This CDR3 reads CASSLAGGFNEQFF. The CDR3 coding sequence is TGTGCCAGCAGTCTAGCGGGGGGGTTCAATGAGCAGTTCTTC.

The CDR3 reads CASSQLRDRAKNIQYF. The CDR3 bases are TGCGCCAGCAGTCAATTGAGGGACAGGGCCAAAAACATTCAGTACTTC. The rearrangement uses TRBV23-1 and TRBJ2-4; TRBD1 agrees at 8 bases. TRBV23-1 is marked as an open reading frame, function uncertain. The V and J ends lost 1 base and 1 base, in that order; junction bases with no gene match: 3. The CDR3 is made up of 16 amino acids.

The CDR3: CASSLVGSGYEQYF. The CDR3 DNA reads TGCGCCAGCAGCTTGGTGGGAAGCGGCTACGAGCAGTACTTC. The J gene is TRBJ2-7, the V gene TRBV5-1, with a weak D call TRBD2 (5 bases). The germline V and J ends were trimmed by 0 bases and 3 bases, with 10 bases remaining between them. The CDR3 spans 14 residues. CDR1 SGHRS and CDR2 YFSETQ come from the germline V gene. The full variable domain, completed using reference TRBV5-1 and TRBJ2-7, is KAGVTQTPRYLIKTRGQQVTLSCSPISGHRSVSWYQQTPGQGLQFLFEYFSETQRNKGNFPGRFSGRQFSNSRSEMNVSTLELGDSALYLCASSLVGSGYEQYFGPGTRLTVT.

Only one count was recorded for this clone. The V gene is TRBV6-6, the J gene TRBJ1-4, with 8 bases fitting TRBD1. Germline trimming cut 7 bases from V and 3 bases from J; bases unmatched to any gene: 4. This CDR3 is 14 amino acids long. Germline-derived CDR1 and CDR2 are MNHNY and SVGAGI (reference sequence). Here the CDR3 reads CASIQGASNEKLFF. In DNA, the CDR3 is TGTGCCAGCATCCAGGGGGCATCTAATGAAAAACTGTTTTTT.

The chain is built from TRBV4-1 and TRBJ2-1, with 9 bases identical to TRBD1. V was clipped by 0 bases and J by 8 bases; unmatched bases: 8. Germline assignment: CDR1 MGHRA and CDR2 YSYEKL. The CDR3 loop spans 16 amino acids. The CDR3 nucleotides read TGCGCCAGCAGCCAAGACTTTGAGAGGACAGGGGATGAGCAGTTCTTC. It yields the protein CASSQDFERTGDEQFF.

DNA for the CDR3: TGTGCCAGCAGCCAGGGGACAGGGGCGGACACTGAAGCTTTCTTT. Its translation is CASSQGTGADTEAFF. The genes are TRBV3-1 (or the pseudogene TRBV3-2) and TRBJ1-1; 10 bases align to TRBD1. V dropped 3 bases and J dropped 3; count of bases not matched to a gene: 4. Per germline, CDR1 LGHDT and CDR2 YNNKEL (reference sequence). The CDR3 spans 15 residues.

The chain couples TRBV29-1 to TRBJ2-7; possible D gene TRBD1, 6 bases. Trimming took off 6 bases at V and 6 bases at J, with 15 bases between the two ends. This CDR3 is 12 amino acids long. Germline V gene sequence: CDR1 SQVTM, CDR2 ANQGSEA. CDR3 sequence: CSVDPGVGEQYF. The CDR3 region has the DNA TGCAGCGTAGACCCAGGGGTAGGCGAGCAGTACTTC.

V gene TRBV6-1 combines with J gene TRBJ1-2; TRBD1 matches 9 bases. CDR1 is MNHNS, CDR2 SASEGT, per germline. J gave up 4 bases and V 3 bases, and 3 bases lay outside the gene matches. This CDR3 has 14 residues. CDR3 residues: CASSETGGGYGYTF. The CDR3 DNA sequence: TGTGCCAGCAGTGAGACAGGGGGGGGCTATGGCTACACCTTC.